Presented here are 22 T cell receptor beta chains from one specimen sequenced in a study of T-cell memory formation after mild COVID-19. From the 5' RACE reads, TCRdb called clonotypes with MiXCR, one entry per CDR3 protein. The sample lists around 80,000 distinct CDR3 sequences, about 15% occurring once. The material sequenced was PBMCs or a T cell subset sorted from them (not recorded which). The receptor source for this set is an adult woman who had mild COVID-19 (a few samples of this study predate the infection). Cell type and time point are not known.

This clonotype was detected a few times. The genes are TRBV5-1 and TRBJ2-7; D remains unclear. The V and J ends lost 0 bases and 2 bases respectively, with 15 bases between them. The CDR3 is made up of 16 amino acids. Per germline, CDR1 SGHRS and CDR2 YFSETQ. The CDR3 reads CASSLGGNRKTYEQYF. The CDR3 DNA sequence: TGCGCCAGCAGCTTGGGCGGAAATCGGAAAACCTACGAGCAGTACTTC.

CDR3 coding DNA: TGTGCCAGCAGTTACGCGGAGCGTGATTCAGCTTTCTTT. Encoded protein: CASSYAERDSAFF. The chain carries TRBV6-5 and TRBJ1-1; D not certain. The CDR3 sequence is 13 residues long. V was pared by 2 bases and J by 10 bases, with 14 bases between. The V gene's germline CDR1 is MNHEY and CDR2 SVGAGI.

This clonotype was seen a few times. The chain couples TRBV12-3 or TRBV12-4 to TRBJ2-3, with D possibly TRBD2 on 5 matching bases. This CDR3 has 15 amino acids. Between the trimmed V and J ends, which lost 3 bases and 2 bases, there was a span of 12 bases. CDR3 coding DNA: TGTGCCAGCAGTTTTCGTGGGAGTCTCACAGATACGCAGTATTTT. It translates to CASSFRGSLTDTQYF.

The chain employs TRBV29-1 and TRBJ1-1; D ambiguous. In germline, CDR1 is SQVTM, CDR2 ANQGSEA. This CDR3 has 12 amino acids. The V gene lost 2 bases and the J gene lost 11 bases, with 15 bases spanning the gap. In nucleotides, the CDR3 is TGCAGCGTTGAATGGGGAGGGAGAGGTGCTTTCTTT. This gives the protein CSVEWGGRGAFF.

The genes are TRBV7-9 and TRBJ2-2, with D uncertain. V was pared by 5 bases and J by 4 bases, with 14 bases between. The CDR3 is 15 residues long. CDR1 and CDR2 (germline): SEHNR, FQNEAQ (reference sequence). In nucleotides, the CDR3 is TGTGCCAGCAGCGGTGGGCTAGTTTTCACCGGGGAGCTGTTTTTT. Its translation: CASSGGLVFTGELFF. Combining the CDR3 with reference TRBV7-9 and TRBJ2-2 gives the whole variable domain DTGVSQNPRHKITKRGQNVTFRCDPISEHNRLYWYRQTLGQGPEFLTYFQNEAQLEKSRLLSDRFSAERPKGSFSTLEIQRTEQGDSAMYLCASSGGLVFTGELFFGEGSRLTVL.

In this sample, this clonotype turned up a few times. This rearrangement joins TRBV4-1 to TRBJ2-5, with D maybe TRBD2 (7 bases). The CDR3 extends over 14 amino acids. V lost 4 bases and J lost 5, with 14 bases in between. The germline CDR1 and CDR2 sequences are MGHRA and YSYEKL. DNA of the CDR3: TGCGCCAGCAGCCGAGGGGGGGCCCGTGAGACCCAGTACTTC. Protein sequence: CASSRGGARETQYF.

This clonotype has just a few counts. The chain's CDR3 is CASSPTSGSQAETQYF. CDR3 DNA: TGTGCCAGCAGTCCGACTAGCGGGAGCCAAGCGGAGACCCAGTACTTC. This rearrangement joins TRBV12-3 or TRBV12-4 to TRBJ2-5; 12 bases match TRBD2. The CDR3 runs to 16 residues. The J segment lost 5 bases and the V segment lost 5 bases, leaving 9 bases of the junction unmatched.

The V and J genes are TRBV12-3 or TRBV12-4 and TRBJ2-4, with D possibly being TRBD2 (6 bases). V was shortened by 6 bases and J by 1 base, with 10 bases between the two germline ends. There are 14 residues in the CDR3. CDR3 amino acids: CASSPGVAKNIQYF. CDR3 bases: TGTGCCAGCAGCCCGGGGGTGGCCAAAAACATTCAGTACTTC.

This clonotype was counted only a few times. The chain joins TRBV20-1 to TRBJ1-2; D unclear. CDR3 length: 14 amino acids. Trimming shortened V by 1 base and J by 0 bases, and 9 bases separated the two germline ends. CDR1 DFQATT and CDR2 SNEGSKA come from the germline V gene (reference sequence). The CDR3 loop is CSARVHGTNYGYTF. CDR3 bases: TGCAGTGCTAGAGTTCACGGCACTAACTATGGCTACACCTTC.

This clonotype was counted a few times. V usage is TRBV7-8 and J usage is TRBJ2-1; TRBD2 matches 11 bases. The CDR3 runs 16 residues. V was clipped by 2 bases and J by 3 bases; unmatched bases: 3. Germline V gene data show CDR1 as SGHVS and CDR2 as FQNEAQ. The chain's CDR3 is CASSLPGLAGYNEQFF. In nucleotides, the CDR3 is TGTGCCAGCAGCTTACCCGGACTAGCGGGCTACAATGAGCAGTTCTTC.

The V gene is TRBV3-1, the J gene TRBJ2-1; D is unclear. The ends were cut back, 0 bases at V and 1 base at J, with 7 bases in the middle. In germline, CDR1 is LGHDT, CDR2 YNNKEL (reference sequence). This CDR3 contains 15 residues. CDR3 protein: CASSQDVGSYNEQFF. CDR3 nucleotide sequence: TGTGCCAGCAGCCAAGACGTGGGGTCCTACAATGAGCAGTTCTTC.

The V and J genes are TRBV7-3 and TRBJ2-2; D remains ambiguous. The CDR3 consists of 13 residues. The V gene's germline CDR1 is SGHTA and CDR2 FQGTGA. V was clipped by 1 base and J by 5 bases, with 5 bases between them. The CDR3 nucleotides read TGTGCCAGCAGCTTAATGGGGACCGGGGAGCTGTTTTTT. It is translated as CASSLMGTGELFF.

This clonotype was recorded once. J is TRBJ2-1 and V is TRBV12-3 or TRBV12-4; 7 bases match TRBD2. Trimming removed 6 bases from V and 13 bases from J; junction bases left unmatched: 6. This CDR3 has 11 residues. CDR3 amino acids: CASSLRLAQFF. CDR3 sequence (DNA): TGTGCCAGCAGCTTGCGACTAGCCCAGTTCTTC.

This sequence joins TRBV7-9 and TRBJ2-1, with 11 bases matching TRBD1. The V gene end was trimmed by 1 base and the J gene end by 6 bases; junction bases not matched to a gene: 14. The length of the CDR3 is 19 residues. From germline, CDR1 is SEHNR and CDR2 FQNEAQ (reference sequence). CDR3 amino acids: CASSLGWTGGDLSPNEQFF. Written as DNA, the CDR3 is TGTGCCAGCAGCTTAGGGTGGACAGGGGGCGATCTCTCGCCCAATGAGCAGTTCTTC.

This chain links TRBV7-9 with TRBJ1-5; D possibly corresponds to TRBD1 (6 bases). V was cut by 4 bases and J by 6 bases, with 13 bases left in between. Germline V gives CDR1 SEHNR, CDR2 FQNEAQ (reference sequence). The length of the CDR3 is 14 residues. The CDR3 region is CASSSAGGPQPQHF. In nucleotides, the CDR3 is TGTGCCAGCAGCTCTGCCGGGGGCCCTCAGCCCCAGCATTTT.

This clonotype was found a few times. The V gene is TRBV29-1, the J gene TRBJ1-2; 9 bases fit TRBD1. V was clipped by 4 bases and J by 0 bases; unmatched bases: 9. Per germline, CDR1 SQVTM and CDR2 ANQGSEA. CDR3 size: 16 residues. For the CDR3, the DNA is TGCAGCGTTGGCGGGACAGGGAATCTAGCTAACTATGGCTACACCTTC. It encodes CSVGGTGNLANYGYTF.

The chain employs TRBV5-1 and TRBJ1-2, with D hard to call. The CDR3 runs 15 residues. CDR1 and CDR2 from the germline V gene are SGHRS and YFSETQ. V dropped 0 bases and J dropped 0 bases, with 9 bases sitting between them. CDR3 DNA: TGCGCCAGCAGCTTGGTGGGCACTTCTAACTATGGCTACACCTTC. Its translation is CASSLVGTSNYGYTF.

The CDR3: CASSPGLIGNQPQHF. The CDR3 DNA reads as TGTGCCAGCAGCCCCGGACTCATCGGCAATCAGCCCCAGCATTTT. V usage is TRBV7-8 and J usage is TRBJ1-5, with D unresolved. The CDR3 totals 15 residues. The germline V gene has CDR1 SGHVS and CDR2 FQNEAQ. V lost 5 bases to trimming and J lost 2 bases, with 13 bases between them.

This clonotype was detected a few times. The gene calls are TRBV12-3 or TRBV12-4 and TRBJ1-1; D is undetermined. CDR3 length: 14 residues. The germline V and J ends were trimmed by 3 bases and 5 bases, with 13 bases remaining between them. The DNA for the CDR3 is TGTGCCAGCAGTTTGGGTCCAGGTTGGACTGAAGCTTTCTTT. Translating gives CASSLGPGWTEAFF.

In regard to this clonotype: This may come from a read error, since a much larger clone is one base off. The CDR3 spells CASRMLVEDPETQYF. As DNA, the CDR3 is TGTGCCAGCAGGATGCTAGTGGAAGACCCAGAGACCCAGTACTTC. The chain is built from TRBV7-8 and TRBJ2-5; D uncertain. The germline V gene encodes CDR1 SGHVS and CDR2 FQNEAQ. CDR3 length equals 15 residues. The ends were cut back, 6 bases at V and 4 bases at J, with 18 bases in the middle.

The CDR3, as DNA: TGTGCCACCAGCCCTGACAGGGGGGCCCCCTACGAGCAGTACTTC. It encodes CATSPDRGAPYEQYF. This chain links TRBV15 with TRBJ2-7; 9 nucleotides match TRBD1. The CDR3 extends over 15 amino acids. Per the germline V gene, CDR1 is LNHNV and CDR2 is YYDKDF (reference sequence). J was trimmed by 2 bases and V by 5 bases; bases with no gene match: 7.

J is TRBJ2-5 and V is TRBV9; D might be TRBD2 (5 bases). Germline V gene data show CDR1 as SGDLS and CDR2 as YYNGEE. This CDR3 region has 15 residues. Trimming removed 0 bases from V and 1 base from J, with 10 bases in between. CDR3 residues: CASSVGGGAQETQYF. CDR3 nucleotide sequence: TGTGCCAGCAGCGTAGGCGGAGGAGCCCAAGAGACCCAGTACTTC.